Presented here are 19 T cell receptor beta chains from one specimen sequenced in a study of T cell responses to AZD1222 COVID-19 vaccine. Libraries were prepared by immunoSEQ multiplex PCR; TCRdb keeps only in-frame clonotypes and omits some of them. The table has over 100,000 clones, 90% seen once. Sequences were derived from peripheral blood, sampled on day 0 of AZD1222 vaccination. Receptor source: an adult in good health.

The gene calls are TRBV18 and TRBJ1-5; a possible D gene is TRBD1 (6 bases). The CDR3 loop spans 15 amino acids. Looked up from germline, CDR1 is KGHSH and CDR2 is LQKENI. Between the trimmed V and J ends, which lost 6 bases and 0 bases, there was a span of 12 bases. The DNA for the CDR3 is TGTGCCAGCTCTTCAGGGGCCGATAGCAATCAGCCCCAGCATTTT. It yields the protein CASSSGADSNQPQHF.

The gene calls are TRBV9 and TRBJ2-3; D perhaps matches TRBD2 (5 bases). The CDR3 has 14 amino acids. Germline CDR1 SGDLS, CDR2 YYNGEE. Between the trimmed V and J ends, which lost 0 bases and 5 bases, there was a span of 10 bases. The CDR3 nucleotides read TGTGCCAGCAGCGTAGGGACTTTGGAAGATACGCAGTATTTT. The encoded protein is CASSVGTLEDTQYF. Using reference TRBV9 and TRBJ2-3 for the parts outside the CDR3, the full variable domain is DSGVTQTPKHLITATGQRVTLRCSPRSGDLSVYWYQQSLDQGLQFLIQYYNGEERAKGNILERFSAQQFPDLHSELNLSSLELGDSALYFCASSVGTLEDTQYFGPGTRLTVL.

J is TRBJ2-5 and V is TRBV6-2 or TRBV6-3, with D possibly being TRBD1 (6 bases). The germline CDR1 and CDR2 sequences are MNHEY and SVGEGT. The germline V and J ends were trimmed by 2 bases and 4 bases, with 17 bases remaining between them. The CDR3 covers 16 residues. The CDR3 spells CASSYMGRTVLETQYF. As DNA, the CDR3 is TGTGCCAGCAGTTACATGGGGCGGACAGTACTAGAGACCCAGTACTTC.

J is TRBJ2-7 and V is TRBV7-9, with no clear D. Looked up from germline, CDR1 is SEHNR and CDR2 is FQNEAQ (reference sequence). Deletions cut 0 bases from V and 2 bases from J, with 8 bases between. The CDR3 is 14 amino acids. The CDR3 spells CASSLASPTYEQYF. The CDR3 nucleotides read TGTGCCAGCAGCTTAGCCTCCCCGACCTACGAGCAGTACTTC.

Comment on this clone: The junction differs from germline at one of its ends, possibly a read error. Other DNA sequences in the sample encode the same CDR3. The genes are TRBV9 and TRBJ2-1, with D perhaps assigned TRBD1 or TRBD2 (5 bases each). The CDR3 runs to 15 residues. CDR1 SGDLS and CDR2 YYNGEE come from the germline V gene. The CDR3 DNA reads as TGTGCCAGCAGCGGCTCCGGGACGCCTTACAATGAGCAATTCTTC. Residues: CASSGSGTPYNEQFF. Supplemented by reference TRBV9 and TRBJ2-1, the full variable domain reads DSGVTQTPKHLITATGQRVTLRCSPRSGDLSVYWYQQSLDQGLQFLIQYYNGEERAKGNILERFSAQQFPDLHSELNLSSLELGDSALYFCASSGSGTPYNEQFFGPGTRLTVL.

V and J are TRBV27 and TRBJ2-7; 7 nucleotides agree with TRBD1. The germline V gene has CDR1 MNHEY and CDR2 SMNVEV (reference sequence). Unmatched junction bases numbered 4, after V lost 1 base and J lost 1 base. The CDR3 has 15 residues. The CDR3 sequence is CASSLWGQLSYEQYF. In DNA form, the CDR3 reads TGTGCCAGCAGTTTATGGGGACAGCTTTCCTACGAGCAGTACTTC.

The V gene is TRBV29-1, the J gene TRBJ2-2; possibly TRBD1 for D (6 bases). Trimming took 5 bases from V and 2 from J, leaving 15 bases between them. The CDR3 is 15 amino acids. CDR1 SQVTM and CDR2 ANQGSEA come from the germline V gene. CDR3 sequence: CSVKTGTINTGELFF. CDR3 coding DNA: TGCAGCGTTAAGACCGGGACAATTAACACCGGGGAGCTGTTTTTT.

The CDR3 protein is CASSIWGALAKNIQYF. CDR3 sequence (DNA): TGTGCCAGTAGTATTTGGGGGGCTCTAGCCAAAAACATTCAGTACTTC. V is TRBV19 and J is TRBJ2-4; D may be TRBD1 or TRBD2 (6 bases each). The germline V and J ends were trimmed by 3 bases and 0 bases, with 12 bases remaining between them. The germline gives CDR1 LNHDA, CDR2 SQIVND (reference sequence). CDR3 length: 16 amino acids.

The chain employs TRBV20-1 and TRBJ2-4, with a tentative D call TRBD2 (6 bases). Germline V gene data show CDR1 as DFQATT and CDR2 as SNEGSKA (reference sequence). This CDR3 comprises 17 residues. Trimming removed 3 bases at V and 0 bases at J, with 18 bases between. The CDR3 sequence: CSASWRGLDLAKNIQYF. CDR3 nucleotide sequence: TGCAGTGCTAGTTGGCGGGGTTTAGATTTAGCCAAAAACATTCAGTACTTC.

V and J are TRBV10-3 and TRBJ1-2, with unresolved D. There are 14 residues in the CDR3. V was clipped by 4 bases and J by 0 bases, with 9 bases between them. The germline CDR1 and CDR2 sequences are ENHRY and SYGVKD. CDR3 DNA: TGTGCCATCAGTGTCGGATTATCTAACTATGGCTACACCTTC. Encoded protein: CAISVGLSNYGYTF.

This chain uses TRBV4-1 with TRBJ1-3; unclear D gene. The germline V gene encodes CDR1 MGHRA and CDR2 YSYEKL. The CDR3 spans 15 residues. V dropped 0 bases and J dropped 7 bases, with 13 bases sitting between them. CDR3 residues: CASSQDNTSPNTIYF. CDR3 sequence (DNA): TGCGCCAGCAGCCAAGATAACACTAGCCCGAACACCATATATTTT.

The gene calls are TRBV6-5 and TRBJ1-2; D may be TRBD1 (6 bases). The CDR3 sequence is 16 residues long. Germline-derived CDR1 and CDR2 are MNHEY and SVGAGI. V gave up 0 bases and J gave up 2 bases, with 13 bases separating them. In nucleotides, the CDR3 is TGTGCCAGCAGTTACTCCTCCCGGACAGCCAACTATGGCTACACCTTC. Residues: CASSYSSRTANYGYTF.

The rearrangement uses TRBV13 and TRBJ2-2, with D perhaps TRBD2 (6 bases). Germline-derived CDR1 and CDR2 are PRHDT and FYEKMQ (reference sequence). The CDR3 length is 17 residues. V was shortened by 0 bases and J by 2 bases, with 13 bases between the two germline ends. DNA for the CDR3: TGTGCCAGCAGCTTAGGCGCGCGGGGAGACAACACCGGGGAGCTGTTTTTT. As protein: CASSLGARGDNTGELFF.

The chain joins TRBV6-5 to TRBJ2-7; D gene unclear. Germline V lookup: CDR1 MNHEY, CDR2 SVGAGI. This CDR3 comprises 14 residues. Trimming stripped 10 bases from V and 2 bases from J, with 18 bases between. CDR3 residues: CATADRGPPYEQYF. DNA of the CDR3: TGTGCCACTGCGGATCGAGGCCCTCCCTACGAGCAGTACTTC.

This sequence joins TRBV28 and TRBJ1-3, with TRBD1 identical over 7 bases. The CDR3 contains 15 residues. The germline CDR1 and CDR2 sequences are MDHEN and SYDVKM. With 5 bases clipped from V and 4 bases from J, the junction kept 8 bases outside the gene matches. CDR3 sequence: CASSTEGAQGNTIYF. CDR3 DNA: TGTGCCAGCAGTACCGAGGGGGCGCAAGGAAACACCATATATTTT.

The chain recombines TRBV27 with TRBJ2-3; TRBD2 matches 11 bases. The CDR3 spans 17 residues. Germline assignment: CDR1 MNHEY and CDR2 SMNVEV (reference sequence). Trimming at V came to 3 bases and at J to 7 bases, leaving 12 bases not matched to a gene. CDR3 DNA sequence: TGTGCCAGCAGTTTTGGGGGGAGACTAGCGGGGTTTAATACGCAGTATTTT. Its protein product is CASSFGGRLAGFNTQYF.

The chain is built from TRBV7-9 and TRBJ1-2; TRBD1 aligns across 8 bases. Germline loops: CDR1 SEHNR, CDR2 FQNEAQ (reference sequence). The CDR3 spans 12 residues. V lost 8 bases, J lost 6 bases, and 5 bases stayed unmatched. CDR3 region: CASYLTGDGYTF. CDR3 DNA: TGTGCCAGCTACTTGACAGGGGATGGCTACACCTTC.

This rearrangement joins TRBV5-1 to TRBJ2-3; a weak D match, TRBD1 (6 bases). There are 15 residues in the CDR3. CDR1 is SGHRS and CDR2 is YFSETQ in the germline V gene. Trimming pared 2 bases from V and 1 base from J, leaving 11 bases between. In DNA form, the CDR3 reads TGCGCCAGCAGCTTAAGGGGGATTGGCACAGATACGCAGTATTTT. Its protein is CASSLRGIGTDTQYF.

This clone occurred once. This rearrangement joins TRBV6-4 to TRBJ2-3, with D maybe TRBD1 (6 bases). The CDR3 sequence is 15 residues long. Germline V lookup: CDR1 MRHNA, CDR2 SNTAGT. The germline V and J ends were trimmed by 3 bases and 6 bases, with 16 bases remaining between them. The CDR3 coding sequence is TGTGCCAGCAGTGAAGGGTTAGGGGGTCAGGATACGCAGTATTTT. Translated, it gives CASSEGLGGQDTQYF.